This passage covers 22 T cell receptor beta chains from one sample sequenced in a study of beta chain features in type 1 diabetes. Study-level findings and limits: Type 1 diabetes patients had moderately but significantly shorter TCRB CDR3s in all four CD4+ subsets.

These receptors have no identified antigens. Sequenced material consisted of expressed TCRB transcripts (all of the isolated RNA was reverse transcribed). The repertoire was sequenced with immunoSEQ multiplex PCR; TCRdb's copy has only in-frame clones and lacks some. The sample contains around 280,000 clones, 14% to 15% of which appear only once. The specimen sequenced was naive CD4+ T cells from blood. The receptors here all came from a man aged 18-30 years with type 1 diabetes.

The chain joins TRBV30 to TRBJ1-2; TRBD1 might be the D (6 bases). CDR1 and CDR2 from the germline V gene are GTSNPN and SVGIG (reference sequence). V was shortened by 8 bases and J by 10 bases, with 17 bases between the two germline ends. The CDR3 length is 11 residues. The chain's CDR3 is CARGRGGAYTF. The CDR3 nucleotides are TGTGCCCGAGGTCGTGGGGGGGCCTACACCTTC.

The table lists this clone with a few counts. This chain connects TRBV11-2 to TRBJ1-1; D may be TRBD1 (6 bases). Trimming pared 3 bases from V and 4 bases from J, leaving 12 bases between. This CDR3 comprises 14 residues. In germline, CDR1 is SGHAT, CDR2 FQNNGV. The chain's CDR3 is CASSFKGGATEAFF. The CDR3 DNA is TGTGCCAGCAGCTTCAAAGGGGGAGCCACTGAAGCTTTCTTT.

This clone has just a few counts. This chain links TRBV5-4 with TRBJ2-1; 14 bases agree with TRBD2. Germline V gives CDR1 SGHNT, CDR2 YYREEE (reference sequence). The length of the CDR3 is 15 residues. V lost 0 bases, J lost 8 bases, and 1 base stayed unmatched. The chain's CDR3 is CASSLETSGRDEQFF. The CDR3 coding sequence is TGTGCCAGCAGCTTGGAGACTAGCGGGAGGGATGAGCAGTTCTTC.

Here the CDR3 reads CASSPPPVAYNEQFF. CDR3 bases: TGTGCCAGCTCACCACCGCCCGTAGCCTACAATGAGCAGTTCTTC. The chain combines TRBV18 with TRBJ2-1; D remains ambiguous. The germline V gene has CDR1 KGHSH and CDR2 LQKENI. This CDR3 region has 15 residues. V gave up 0 bases and J gave up 2 bases, with 8 bases separating them.

The rearrangement links TRBV19 to TRBJ2-1, with D perhaps TRBD2 (6 bases). This CDR3 contains 15 residues. Germline V gives CDR1 LNHDA, CDR2 SQIVND (reference sequence). The ends were cut back, 2 bases at V and 5 bases at J, with 13 bases in the middle. CDR3 loop: CASSIWGVVDNEQFF. CDR3 DNA: TGTGCCAGTAGTATATGGGGGGTGGTCGACAATGAGCAGTTCTTC.

This clone was observed a few times. The chain carries TRBV28 and TRBJ1-2; D possibly corresponds to TRBD1 (6 bases). Germline CDR1 MDHEN, CDR2 SYDVKM. This CDR3 spans 12 amino acids. Trimming took off 6 bases at V and 5 bases at J, with 10 bases between the two ends. The CDR3 loop reads CASSNRDYGYTF. For the CDR3, the DNA is TGTGCCAGCAGCAACAGGGATTATGGCTACACCTTC.

This clone was seen a handful of times. The chain links TRBV5-1 to TRBJ2-3; 7 nucleotides line up with TRBD1. Germline V gene data show CDR1 as SGHRS and CDR2 as YFSETQ. The CDR3 is 16 residues long. V was clipped by 4 bases and J by 13 bases; unmatched bases: 21. The CDR3 bases are TGCGCCAGCAGCCTGGGAAATCTACTTCGGACAGGTTTGGAGTATTTT. It is translated as CASSLGNLLRTGLEYF. The full variable domain, completed using reference TRBV5-1 and TRBJ2-3, is KAGVTQTPRYLIKTRGQQVTLSCSPISGHRSVSWYQQTPGQGLQFLFEYFSETQRNKGNFPGRFSGRQFSNSRSEMNVSTLELGDSALYLCASSLGNLLRTGLEYFGPGTRLTVL.

This chain joins TRBV4-3 and TRBJ2-3; D gene ambiguous. Per germline, CDR1 LGHNA and CDR2 YSLEER. V was trimmed by 8 bases and J by 1 base, leaving 10 bases between them. The CDR3 has 13 residues. For the CDR3, the DNA is TGCGCCAGCGGTTGGCTGGGCACAGATACGCAGTATTTT. This codes for CASGWLGTDTQYF.

This clone was found a few times. The rearrangement joins TRBV28 to TRBJ2-7; 9 positions agree with TRBD1. The CDR3 has 16 residues. Germline V gene sequence: CDR1 MDHEN, CDR2 SYDVKM. The junction had 5 bases not matched to a gene; V was cut back by 2 bases and J by 0 bases. In DNA form, the CDR3 reads TGTGCCAGCAGTTTAAGATGGGGACAGGGCTCCTACGAGCAGTACTTC. Its protein product is CASSLRWGQGSYEQYF.

This chain's CDR3 is CATRHLFFFQGTYNEQFF. DNA for the CDR3: TGTGCCACCAGACATTTATTCTTTTTCCAGGGGACCTACAATGAGCAGTTCTTC. The chain carries TRBV15 and TRBJ2-1, with a weak D call TRBD1 (6 bases). V dropped 6 bases and J dropped 2 bases, with 23 bases sitting between them. The CDR3 length is 18 residues. Per germline, CDR1 LNHNV and CDR2 YYDKDF (reference sequence).

This clone was seen a handful of times. The DNA of the CDR3 is TGTGCCAGCAGCTTGGAGGGACAATATCAGCCCCAGCATTTT. This translates into CASSLEGQYQPQHF. The J gene is TRBJ1-5, the V gene TRBV5-4; D is possibly TRBD1 (6 bases). The CDR3 covers 14 residues. The V and J ends lost 0 bases and 5 bases respectively, with 9 bases between them. Per the germline V gene, CDR1 is SGHNT and CDR2 is YYREEE (reference sequence).

This clone was seen only a few times. The rearrangement joins TRBV4-3 to TRBJ2-3, with 7 bases aligning to TRBD2. CDR3 length equals 17 residues. V lost 1 base to trimming and J lost 2 bases; unmatched junction nucleotides: 9. Germline V CDR1 and CDR2: LGHNA, YSLEER. The CDR3 is CASSQGARSGATDTQYF. As DNA, the CDR3 is TGCGCCAGCAGCCAAGGGGCAAGGAGCGGGGCCACAGATACGCAGTATTTT.

Regarding this clone: The sample holds other DNA sequences that translate to the same CDR3. The chain joins TRBV29-1 to TRBJ2-1; 9 positions match TRBD2. Looked up from germline, CDR1 is SQVTM and CDR2 is ANQGSEA. The CDR3 totals 13 residues. The trim removed 4 bases at V and 4 bases at J, leaving 2 bases unmatched. The CDR3 spells CSVGTSAYNEQFF. The CDR3 bases are TGCAGCGTTGGGACTAGCGCTTACAATGAGCAGTTCTTC.

The chain recombines TRBV5-1 with TRBJ2-2; tentative D call: TRBD1 (5 bases). CDR1 SGHRS and CDR2 YFSETQ come from the germline V gene. V was pared by 3 bases and J by 3 bases, with 9 bases between. The CDR3 totals 14 residues. The CDR3, as DNA: TGCGCCAGCAGCTCGGACACGTACACCGGGGAGCTGTTTTTT. Its translation: CASSSDTYTGELFF.

To note about this clone: At one of its ends the junction is not consistent with the germline gene, which may arise from a read error. This rearrangement joins TRBV10-3 to TRBJ2-1; 7 nucleotides match TRBD2. This CDR3 has 16 amino acids. The germline V gene has CDR1 ENHRY and CDR2 SYGVKD. In nucleotides, the CDR3 is TGTGCCATCAGTGGAGAGGGGCTAGCGGATCCCCGAAGGGAGGTCTTC. Its translation is CAISGEGLADPRREVF.

J is TRBJ2-1 and V is TRBV7-2; weak D call: TRBD1 (5 bases). Germline V CDR1 and CDR2: SGHTA, FQGNSA. The CDR3 contains 13 residues. The germline V and J ends were trimmed by 4 bases and 9 bases, with 13 bases remaining between them. CDR3 DNA sequence: TGTGCCAGCAGCTCCTTCAGGGATACTGAGCAGTTCTTC. Translating gives CASSSFRDTEQFF.

This clone was observed a few times. CDR3 nucleotide sequence: TGTGCCAGCAGCTTTCTTTATCTCGCGGAGGTGCAGCCCCAGCATTTT. Translating it yields CASSFLYLAEVQPQHF. The chain recombines TRBV7-2 with TRBJ1-5; D not certain. V was trimmed by 3 bases and J by 7 bases, leaving 19 bases between them. This CDR3 has 16 amino acids. The germline CDR1 and CDR2 sequences are SGHTA and FQGNSA.

The rearrangement uses TRBV7-8 and TRBJ1-5; D may be TRBD1 (6 bases). Trimming stripped 4 bases from V and 7 bases from J, with 14 bases between. Germline CDR1 is SGHVS and CDR2 is FQNEAQ. The CDR3 runs 14 residues. The CDR3 loop is CASSSRWGQQPQHF. The CDR3 DNA follows: TGTGCCAGCAGCTCAAGATGGGGGCAGCAGCCCCAGCATTTT.

This clone was seen a few times. The V gene is TRBV9, the J gene TRBJ1-6; no firm D call. The CDR3 totals 16 residues. In germline, CDR1 is SGDLS, CDR2 YYNGEE. The V end was cut by 0 bases, the J end by 7 bases, with 14 bases between. CDR3 nucleotides: TGTGCCAGCAGCGTAGGCCCAGAGGGTTGGAATTCACCCCTCCACTTT. As protein: CASSVGPEGWNSPLHF.

This chain joins TRBV29-1 and TRBJ2-1; 9 nucleotides line up with TRBD2. Germline-derived CDR1 and CDR2 are SQVTM and ANQGSEA. CDR3 length: 13 amino acids. Trimming took 6 bases from V and 5 from J; bases not matched to a gene: 5. The CDR3, as DNA: TGCAGCGTCTCCGGACTAGCGAACAATGAGCAGTTCTTC. Amino acids: CSVSGLANNEQFF.

The chain employs TRBV9 and TRBJ2-2, with 7 positions matching TRBD1. J was trimmed by 1 base and V by 4 bases; bases with no gene match: 4. Germline assignment: CDR1 SGDLS and CDR2 YYNGEE. The CDR3 has 15 amino acids. The CDR3 region is CASSPRTGNTGELFF. CDR3 nucleotides: TGTGCCAGCAGCCCAAGGACAGGGAACACCGGGGAGCTGTTTTTT.

This clone was recorded a few times. The chain is built from TRBV7-2 and TRBJ2-1; D remains unclear. CDR1 is SGHTA, CDR2 FQGNSA, per germline. CDR3 length equals 16 residues. Trimming took 2 bases from V and 8 from J, leaving 19 bases between them. The CDR3 spells CASSLRSGVGLYEQFF. The CDR3 DNA reads TGTGCCAGCAGCTTACGTTCGGGTGTTGGGTTGTATGAGCAGTTCTTC.